Shown below are 30 T cell receptor beta chains from a single sample sequenced in a study of blood T cells in healthy people across ages. Primers used in a second PCR of about 7 to 12 cycles were a sample-barcoded 5' primer and a J-beta primer mix. In TCRdb, the 5' RACE reads were re-called with MiXCR into one record per CDR3 protein. The data show about 1.5 million distinct CDR3 sequences, with less than 45% seen just once and about 3.8% held by the top ten. The specimen was blood. These receptors were obtained from a woman aged 18-35 years in good health.

The rearrangement uses TRBV20-1 and TRBJ1-4, with a weak D call TRBD1 (5 bases). There are 19 residues in the CDR3. CDR1 and CDR2 (germline): DFQATT, SNEGSKA (reference sequence). V lost 1 base to trimming and J lost 5 bases, with 26 bases between them. CDR3 sequence: CSARGVSGGRVPQNEKLFF. Written as DNA, the CDR3 is TGCAGTGCTAGAGGAGTATCGGGGGGGAGAGTACCCCAGAATGAAAAACTGTTTTTT.

A few counts support this clonotype. The chain combines TRBV12-3 or TRBV12-4 with TRBJ2-7; 9 bases fit TRBD1. CDR3 size: 15 residues. Unmatched junction bases numbered 6, after V lost 6 bases and J lost 0 bases. In DNA form, the CDR3 reads TGTGCCAGCAGCTCCGGGACAGGGTACTCCTACGAGCAGTACTTC. Translating gives CASSSGTGYSYEQYF.

This chain connects TRBV3-1 to TRBJ2-1, with a possible D match to TRBD2 (7 bases). The J call is uncertain, as TRBJ2-7 better fits the DNA end. Germline CDR1 reads LGHDT; CDR2 reads YNNKEL (reference sequence). CDR3 size: 16 residues. The chain's CDR3 is CASSQDGGGAKNEQYF. CDR3 DNA: TGTGCCAGCAGCCAAGATGGTGGGGGGGCTAAAAATGAGCAGTACTTC.

The rearrangement uses TRBV7-9 and TRBJ2-1, with D hard to call. CDR3 length: 13 residues. CDR1 SEHNR and CDR2 FQNEAQ come from the germline V gene (reference sequence). V gave up 2 bases and J gave up 4 bases, with 6 bases separating them. The CDR3 here is CASSLFEYNEQFF. The CDR3 region has the DNA TGTGCCAGCAGCTTATTTGAATACAATGAGCAGTTCTTC.

This clonotype was counted a few times. This sequence joins TRBV29-1 and TRBJ1-2; D is unclear. Germline V gives CDR1 SQVTM, CDR2 ANQGSEA. The germline V and J ends were trimmed by 4 bases and 0 bases, with 18 bases remaining between them. There are 16 residues in the CDR3. The CDR3 sequence is CSVVWGSKGANYGYTF. For the CDR3, the DNA is TGCAGCGTTGTTTGGGGTAGCAAGGGAGCTAACTATGGCTACACCTTC.

The chain uses TRBV6-2 or TRBV6-3 and TRBJ2-7; D is unresolved. V lost 5 bases, J lost 9 bases, and 17 bases lay in between. This CDR3 region has 13 residues. The germline V gene has CDR1 MNHEY and CDR2 SVGEGT. The CDR3 here is CASSQTRVNRQYF. The DNA of the CDR3 is TGTGCCAGCAGTCAAACAAGGGTTAACCGGCAGTACTTC.

This clonotype has a handful of counts. This chain joins TRBV7-9 and TRBJ2-5; D assignment may be TRBD1 or TRBD2 (5 bases each). Germline loops: CDR1 SEHNR, CDR2 FQNEAQ (reference sequence). Trimming removed 1 base at V and 1 base at J, with 10 bases between. CDR3 length equals 15 residues. The CDR3 loop reads CASSLVGESQETQYF. The CDR3 nucleotides are TGTGCCAGCAGCTTAGTGGGGGAGTCCCAAGAGACCCAGTACTTC.

The chain uses TRBV6-5 and TRBJ2-1; D unresolved. The ends were cut back, 5 bases at V and 4 bases at J, with 15 bases in the middle. The V gene's germline CDR1 is MNHEY and CDR2 SVGAGI. The CDR3 extends over 15 amino acids. The CDR3 region is CASSTLDNLYNEQFF. In DNA, the CDR3 is TGTGCCAGCAGTACGCTAGATAATCTTTACAATGAGCAGTTCTTC.

In nucleotides, the CDR3 is TGTGCCATCACCGGACACTCTTACAACGCTGAAGCTTTCTTT. It encodes CAITGHSYNAEAFF. This chain joins TRBV10-3 and TRBJ1-1; D is perhaps TRBD1 (5 bases). The CDR3 has 14 residues. Germline CDR1 is ENHRY and CDR2 is SYGVKD. The V and J ends lost 7 bases and 6 bases respectively, with 18 bases between them.

In its sample, this clonotype was seen a few times. J is TRBJ2-3 and V is TRBV3-1; 7 bases agree with TRBD1. CDR3 length: 15 amino acids. Looked up from germline, CDR1 is LGHDT and CDR2 is YNNKEL (reference sequence). After removal of 0 bases from V and 4 bases from J, the junction contained 4 bases not matched to a gene. The CDR3 loop reads CASSQEKGAADTQYF. The CDR3 coding sequence is TGTGCCAGCAGCCAAGAAAAGGGGGCGGCAGATACGCAGTATTTT.

The rearrangement joins TRBV7-2 to TRBJ2-7; 10 bases fit TRBD2. The CDR3 contains 16 residues. The ends lost 5 bases at V and 0 bases at J; junction bases unmatched: 7. Germline CDR1 is SGHTA and CDR2 is FQGNSA. Here the CDR3 reads CASSPPRTSGSYEQYF. CDR3 DNA: TGTGCCAGCAGCCCCCCGAGGACTAGCGGCTCCTACGAGCAGTACTTC.

The CDR3, as DNA: TGTGCCACCAGCGCTGGACTAGCGGAAACCACAGATACGCAGTATTTT. The encoded protein is CATSAGLAETTDTQYF. The chain joins TRBV24-1 to TRBJ2-3, with TRBD2 identical over 10 bases. With 7 bases clipped from V and 2 bases from J, the junction kept 8 bases outside the gene matches. Germline V CDR1 and CDR2: KGHDR, SFDVKD. This CDR3 has 16 amino acids.

This clonotype showed up just a few times. The chain recombines TRBV4-1 with TRBJ1-1, with TRBD1 as a possible D gene (6 bases). The V end lost 3 bases, the J end lost 5 bases, and 13 bases lay between the germline ends. The germline V gene encodes CDR1 MGHRA and CDR2 YSYEKL. This CDR3 has 14 amino acids. The CDR3 DNA reads TGCGCCAGCAGCCACCGGGACAAAGGGACTGAAGCTTTCTTT. Protein: CASSHRDKGTEAFF.

The chain carries TRBV12-3 or TRBV12-4 and TRBJ2-7; D unresolved. Trimming stripped 8 bases from V and 2 bases from J, with 13 bases between. This CDR3 has 13 amino acids. CDR3 region: CASSLLAPYEQYF. The CDR3 bases are TGTGCCAGCTCTCTGCTGGCCCCCTACGAGCAGTACTTC.

This clonotype was picked up a small number of times. The rearrangement joins TRBV20-1 to TRBJ1-6; D not resolved. The CDR3 is 15 residues long. Germline-derived CDR1 and CDR2 are DFQATT and SNEGSKA (reference sequence). The V end lost 4 bases, the J end lost 9 bases, and 19 bases lay between the germline ends. The CDR3 sequence: CSAKPLGRDGSPLHF. CDR3 DNA sequence: TGCAGTGCTAAACCTCTTGGACGCGACGGTTCACCCCTCCACTTT.

This rearrangement joins TRBV6-1 to TRBJ2-1; D gene uncertain. This CDR3 has 12 amino acids. CDR1 is MNHNS and CDR2 is SASEGT in the germline V gene. Between the trimmed V and J ends, which lost 0 bases and 7 bases, there was a span of 4 bases. Here the CDR3 DNA reads TGTGCCAGCAGTGAAGCCGGGAATGAGCAGTTCTTC. It is translated as CASSEAGNEQFF.

The V and J genes are TRBV20-1 and TRBJ2-1; the D gene is possibly TRBD2 (6 bases). The CDR3 sequence is 15 residues long. V dropped 3 bases and J dropped 7 bases, with 19 bases sitting between them. The germline V gene encodes CDR1 DFQATT and CDR2 SNEGSKA (reference sequence). CDR3 loop: CSASDLAELRNEQFF. DNA of the CDR3: TGCAGTGCTAGTGACTTAGCGGAACTAAGGAATGAGCAGTTCTTC.

This clonotype has only a few counts. The CDR3 bases are TGTGCCAGCAGCCGAGCGGAGTTAGAGACCCAGTACTTC. It encodes CASSRAELETQYF. This chain joins TRBV7-2 and TRBJ2-5; D is perhaps TRBD2 (5 bases). CDR1 and CDR2 from the germline V gene are SGHTA and FQGNSA. The CDR3 consists of 13 residues. V shed 5 bases and J shed 4 bases, with 11 bases lying between them.

The rearrangement joins TRBV7-2 to TRBJ2-5; the match to TRBD2 covers 12 bases. Germline V lookup: CDR1 SGHTA, CDR2 FQGNSA. Trimming cost V 4 bases and J 11 bases; bases outside gene matches: 8. The CDR3 has 14 amino acids. The CDR3 nucleotides are TGTGCCAGCAGCTCTAGCGGGGGGGTAGGAGAGCAGTACTTC. It encodes CASSSSGGVGEQYF.

The genes are TRBV6-5 and TRBJ2-7; D is perhaps TRBD1 (6 bases). Germline assignment: CDR1 MNHEY and CDR2 SVGAGI. Trimming removed 0 bases at V and 2 bases at J, with 11 bases between. CDR3 length: 15 amino acids. The CDR3, as DNA: TGTGCCAGCAGTTACTCGTCTAACAGGGCCTACGAGCAGTACTTC. This translates into CASSYSSNRAYEQYF.

The gene calls are TRBV20-1 and TRBJ2-7; no definite D call. The germline V gene encodes CDR1 DFQATT and CDR2 SNEGSKA (reference sequence). The CDR3 extends over 14 amino acids. Trimming pared 0 bases from V and 7 bases from J, leaving 16 bases between. The DNA for the CDR3 is TGCAGTGCTAGAGATTTCGGAGCCTACAATGAGCAGTACTTC. This sequence encodes CSARDFGAYNEQYF.

This clonotype has only a few counts. The V and J genes are TRBV4-2 and TRBJ2-3, with 10 bases lining up with TRBD2. The CDR3 spans 18 residues. After removal of 0 bases from V and 1 base from J, the junction contained 7 bases not matched to a gene. The germline V gene has CDR1 LGHNA and CDR2 YNFKEQ. The CDR3 DNA reads as TGTGCCAGCAGCCAAGATTGGCCCGGGACTAGCGGCACAGATACGCAGTATTTT. It specifies CASSQDWPGTSGTDTQYF.

This CDR3 is CSVTGLGSSYEQYF. CDR3 DNA: TGCAGCGTTACCGGACTAGGGAGCTCCTACGAGCAGTACTTC. The J gene is TRBJ2-7, the V gene TRBV29-1; 7 bases are shared with TRBD2. CDR3 length: 14 residues. The V and J ends lost 5 bases and 0 bases, in that order; junction bases with no gene match: 7. Germline lookup yields CDR1 SQVTM and CDR2 ANQGSEA.

This clonotype showed up just a few times. This chain links TRBV6-5 with TRBJ1-2; D remains ambiguous. Germline V lookup: CDR1 MNHEY, CDR2 SVGAGI. V was shortened by 2 bases and J by 4 bases, with 11 bases between the two germline ends. This CDR3 contains 14 residues. The CDR3, as DNA: TGTGCCAGCAGTTACCATACAAGCAGCTATGGCTACACCTTC. It yields the protein CASSYHTSSYGYTF.

This clonotype has ten or more counts. The V gene is TRBV14, the J gene TRBJ1-1; the D is unclear. The germline V gene has CDR1 SGHDN and CDR2 FVKESK. The length of the CDR3 is 13 residues. Trimming took off 2 bases at V and 0 bases at J, with 4 bases between the two ends. The CDR3 sequence is CASSQQMNTEAFF. CDR3 DNA sequence: TGTGCCAGCAGCCAACAAATGAACACTGAAGCTTTCTTT.

J is TRBJ2-1 and V is TRBV5-1, with D possibly called TRBD1 or TRBD2 (6 bases each). Per germline, CDR1 SGHRS and CDR2 YFSETQ. V shed 0 bases and J shed 10 bases, with 14 bases lying between them. This CDR3 is 14 amino acids long. The CDR3 here is CASSLEGGFGEQFF. The CDR3 DNA reads as TGCGCCAGCAGCTTGGAGGGGGGTTTCGGGGAGCAGTTCTTC. The full variable domain, with the rest looked up from reference TRBV5-1 and TRBJ2-1, is KAGVTQTPRYLIKTRGQQVTLSCSPISGHRSVSWYQQTPGQGLQFLFEYFSETQRNKGNFPGRFSGRQFSNSRSEMNVSTLELGDSALYLCASSLEGGFGEQFFGPGTRLTVL.

V usage is TRBV20-1 and J usage is TRBJ2-1, with D perhaps being TRBD1 or TRBD2 (6 bases each). V was shortened by 8 bases and J by 9 bases, with 17 bases between the two germline ends. Germline-derived CDR1 and CDR2 are DFQATT and SNEGSKA (reference sequence). The length of the CDR3 is 12 residues. DNA for the CDR3: TGCAGTAAAAGGGGGGCTAGTCGTGAGCAGTTCTTC. Protein: CSKRGASREQFF.

This clonotype has a handful of counts. The chain employs TRBV5-1 and TRBJ1-5; a weak D match, TRBD1 (5 bases). V lost 4 bases, J lost 4 bases, and 15 bases lay in between. The CDR3 sequence is 15 residues long. Germline CDR1 SGHRS, CDR2 YFSETQ. The CDR3 sequence is CASSPEAGLNQPQHF. The DNA for the CDR3 is TGCGCCAGCAGCCCAGAGGCAGGGTTAAATCAGCCCCAGCATTTT.

This sequence joins TRBV6-1 and TRBJ2-1; D is undetermined. CDR1 is MNHNS, CDR2 SASEGT, per germline. V was pared by 8 bases and J by 7 bases, with 15 bases between. The CDR3 is 13 residues long. The CDR3 region is CASSGPRANEQFF. CDR3 DNA sequence: TGTGCCAGCTCCGGGCCCCGGGCGAATGAGCAGTTCTTC.

The sample holds a few counts of this clonotype. The chain joins TRBV27 to TRBJ2-5, with D tentatively TRBD2 (6 bases). The end of the DNA is better explained by TRBJ2-7, so the J call may be wrong. CDR1 and CDR2 from the germline V gene are MNHEY and SMNVEV (reference sequence). The CDR3 covers 11 residues. The CDR3 sequence is CAVGGWLEQYF. As DNA, the CDR3 is TGTGCCGTCGGAGGGTGGCTCGAGCAGTACTTC.